Listed below are T cell receptor beta chains from one sample, sequenced in a study of blood T cell repertoires in COVID-19. The method was immunoSEQ multiplex PCR; TCRdb's version includes in-frame clones alone and lacks a portion of them. Of a few hundred thousand clones detected, about 90% appear once; the ten largest clones hold less than 3.5%. Sequencing was performed on PBMCs or T cells enriched from blood (not recorded which). These receptors were collected from a woman aged 45-60 years who had been exposed to COVID-19. Each CDR3 is given with its conserved first and last residue. Each record gives: J gene, D gene, V gene, clone size, CDR3 protein, CDR3 DNA. D genes are given only for firm matches. A clone size is listed for some rows: how often the clone was seen (once, few, many), or a class if it is expanded.

J: TRBJ2-7; D: TRBD2; V: TRBV5-1; size: .; CDR3: CASRLTGPAGGEQYF; DNA: TGCGCCAGCAGGTTAACAGGACCCGCGGGGGGCGAGCAGTACTTC
J: TRBJ1-6; D: .; V: TRBV7-2; size: .; CDR3: CASSRDTSNSPLHF; DNA: TGTGCCAGCAGCCGGGACACTAGTAATTCACCCCTCCACTTT
J: TRBJ2-2; D: .; V: TRBV29-1; size: .; CDR3: CSVFGAEDGELFF; DNA: TGCAGCGTTTTTGGGGCCGAAGACGGGGAGCTGTTTTTT
J: TRBJ1-3; D: .; V: TRBV6-5; size: .; CDR3: CASSKRLMGNTIYF; DNA: TGTGCCAGCAGTAAACGACTTATGGGAAACACCATATATTTT
J: TRBJ2-1; D: .; V: TRBV5-5; size: .; CDR3: CASSSRAGLPVEQFF; DNA: TGTGCCAGCAGCTCGCGCGCGGGTCTCCCCGTTGAGCAGTTCTTC
J: TRBJ1-2; D: .; V: TRBV28; size: .; CDR3: CASRVGAARSYTF; DNA: TGTGCCAGCAGGGTTGGGGCAGCCAGGAGCTACACCTTC
J: TRBJ2-7; D: TRBD1; V: TRBV6-5; size: .; CDR3: CASSSAGGSHEQYF; DNA: TGTGCCAGCAGCTCCGCAGGGGGCTCCCACGAGCAGTACTTC
J: TRBJ1-1; D: TRBD1; V: TRBV5-6; size: .; CDR3: CASSYPTGAEAFF; DNA: TGTGCCAGCAGCTATCCGACAGGGGCTGAAGCTTTCTTT
J: TRBJ1-2; D: .; V: TRBV29-1; size: .; CDR3: CSVEAGGYTF; DNA: TGCAGCGTTGAAGCCGGGGGCTACACCTTC
J: TRBJ1-2; D: .; V: TRBV7-9; size: once; CDR3: CASSFVADRVSYGYTF; DNA: TGTGCCAGCAGCTTCGTCGCGGACAGAGTATCCTATGGCTACACCTTC
J: TRBJ1-5; D: .; V: TRBV13; size: .; CDR3: CASSSQNQPQHF; DNA: TGTGCCAGCAGCTCCCAAAATCAGCCCCAGCATTTT
J: TRBJ2-7; D: TRBD2; V: TRBV14; size: .; CDR3: CASSQRPGLAAYEQYF; DNA: TGTGCCAGCAGCCAGCGGCCGGGACTAGCGGCCTACGAGCAGTACTTC
J: TRBJ2-1; D: TRBD2; V: TRBV5-8; size: .; CDR3: CASSLGLAGGLEQFF; DNA: TGTGCCAGCAGCTTGGGACTAGCGGGGGGGTTAGAGCAGTTCTTC
J: TRBJ1-1; D: .; V: TRBV10-1; size: .; CDR3: CASSPLCTEAFF; DNA: TGCGCCAGCAGTCCCCTGTGCACTGAAGCTTTCTTT
J: TRBJ2-1; D: TRBD2; V: TRBV9; size: .; CDR3: CASSVGASGGIYNEQFF; DNA: TGTGCCAGCAGCGTAGGGGCTAGCGGGGGGATCTACAATGAGCAGTTCTTC
J: TRBJ1-5; D: .; V: TRBV28; size: once; CDR3: CASSLHRYGNQPQHF; DNA: TGTGCCAGCAGTTTGCACAGGTATGGCAATCAGCCCCAGCATTTT
J: TRBJ1-1; D: TRBD1; V: TRBV11-3; size: .; CDR3: CASSPVPGQGNTEAFF; DNA: TGTGCCAGCAGCCCCGTCCCGGGACAGGGCAACACTGAAGCTTTCTTT
J: TRBJ1-4; D: TRBD1; V: TRBV3-1/TRBV3-2; size: .; CDR3: CASSQDRDRLSSEKLFF; DNA: TGTGCCAGCAGCCAAGATAGGGACAGGTTAAGTAGCGAAAAACTGTTTTTT
J: TRBJ2-3; D: .; V: TRBV9; size: .; CDR3: CASRKTGAATDTQYF; DNA: TGTGCCAGCAGAAAAACAGGAGCCGCCACAGATACGCAGTATTTT
J: TRBJ1-1; D: .; V: TRBV7-2; size: .; CDR3: CASSYRDRGYTEAFF; DNA: TGTGCCAGCAGCTACCGGGACCGGGGGTACACTGAAGCTTTCTTT
J: TRBJ1-5; D: .; V: TRBV7-2; size: .; CDR3: CASSEGLGRALAIQPQHF; DNA: TGTGCCAGCTCCGAGGGTTTGGGCCGGGCGCTAGCCATTCAGCCCCAGCATTTT
J: TRBJ1-1; D: TRBD1; V: TRBV7-9; size: .; CDR3: CASSLLQGIGTEAFF; DNA: TGTGCCAGCAGCTTATTACAGGGGATTGGCACTGAAGCTTTCTTT
J: TRBJ2-7; D: .; V: TRBV20-1; size: .; CDR3: CSVGGSYEQYF; DNA: TGCAGTGTCGGGGGCTCCTACGAGCAGTACTTC
J: TRBJ1-5; D: TRBD1; V: TRBV10-3; size: .; CDR3: CAISGDRGNQPQHF; DNA: TGTGCCATCAGTGGGGACAGGGGCAATCAGCCCCAGCATTTT
J: TRBJ1-2; D: TRBD1; V: TRBV7-9; size: .; CDR3: CASSSDRGFYGYTF; DNA: TGTGCCAGCAGCTCGGACAGGGGATTCTATGGCTACACCTTC
J: TRBJ1-2; D: .; V: TRBV5-1; size: .; CDR3: CASSLEVGQGYTF; DNA: TGCGCCAGCAGCTTGGAAGTTGGTCAGGGCTACACCTTC
J: TRBJ2-5; D: TRBD1; V: TRBV10-3; size: .; CDR3: CAISEGDRGETQYF; DNA: TGTGCCATCAGTGAGGGGGACAGGGGCGAGACCCAGTACTTC
J: TRBJ2-5; D: TRBD1; V: TRBV24-1; size: .; CDR3: CATSDQGAGETQYF; DNA: TGTGCCACCAGTGACCAGGGGGCAGGTGAGACCCAGTACTTC
J: TRBJ2-2; D: .; V: TRBV7-9; size: .; CDR3: CASSLGGHPTGELFF; DNA: TGTGCCAGCAGCTTAGGCGGACACCCGACCGGGGAGCTGTTTTTT
J: TRBJ1-2; D: TRBD1; V: TRBV7-8; size: .; CDR3: CASTTFGTGQGANGYTF; DNA: TGTGCCAGCACCACTTTCGGGACGGGACAGGGGGCCAATGGCTACACCTTC
J: TRBJ2-3; D: TRBD1; V: TRBV28; size: .; CDR3: CASSLVGTGYTDTQYF; DNA: TGTGCCAGCAGTTTAGTAGGGACAGGCTACACAGATACGCAGTATTTT
J: TRBJ1-5; D: .; V: TRBV25-1; size: .; CDR3: CASSEYVASGWGQPQHF; DNA: TGTGCCAGCAGTGAATATGTCGCGTCAGGGTGGGGTCAGCCCCAGCATTTT
J: TRBJ2-2; D: .; V: TRBV27; size: few; CDR3: CASSRIPAALNTGELFF; DNA: TGTGCCAGCAGCCGAATCCCAGCGGCGCTGAACACCGGGGAGCTGTTTTTT
J: TRBJ2-2; D: TRBD1; V: TRBV5-1; size: .; CDR3: CASSEGTGRGGELFF; DNA: TGCGCCAGCAGCGAAGGGACAGGGAGGGGCGGGGAGCTGTTTTTT
J: TRBJ1-6; D: TRBD1; V: TRBV27; size: .; CDR3: CASSSGGYSPLHF; DNA: TGTGCCAGCAGTTCAGGGGGCTATTCACCCCTCCACTTT